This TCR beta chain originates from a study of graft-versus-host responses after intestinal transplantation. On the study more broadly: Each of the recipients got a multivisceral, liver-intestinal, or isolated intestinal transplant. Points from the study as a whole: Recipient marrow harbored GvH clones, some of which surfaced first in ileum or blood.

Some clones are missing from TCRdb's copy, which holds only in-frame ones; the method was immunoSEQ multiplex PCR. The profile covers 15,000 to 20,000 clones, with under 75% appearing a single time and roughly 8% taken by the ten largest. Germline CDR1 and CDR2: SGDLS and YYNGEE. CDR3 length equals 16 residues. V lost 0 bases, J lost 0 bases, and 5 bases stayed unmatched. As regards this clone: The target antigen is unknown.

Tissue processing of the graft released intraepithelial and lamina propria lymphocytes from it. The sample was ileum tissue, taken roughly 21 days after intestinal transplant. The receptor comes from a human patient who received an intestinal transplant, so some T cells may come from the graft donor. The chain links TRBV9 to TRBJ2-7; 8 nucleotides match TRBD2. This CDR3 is CASSVGAGVPSYEQYF. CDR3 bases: TGTGCCAGCAGCGTAGGAGCGGGAGTCCCCTCCTACGAGCAGTACTTC.